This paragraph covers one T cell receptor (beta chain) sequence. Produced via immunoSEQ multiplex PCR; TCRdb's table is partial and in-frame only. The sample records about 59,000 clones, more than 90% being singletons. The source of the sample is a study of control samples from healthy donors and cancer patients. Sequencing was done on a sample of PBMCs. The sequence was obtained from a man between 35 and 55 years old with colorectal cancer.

CDR3 coding DNA: TGCGCCAGCAGCTGGACAGGGGCCTTCTATAATTCACCCCTCCACTTT. Amino acid sequence: CASSWTGAFYNSPLHF. This sequence joins TRBV5-1 and TRBJ1-6; TRBD1 matches 9 bases. Germline assignment: CDR1 SGHRS and CDR2 YFSETQ. V lost 3 bases and J lost 3; bases outside the gene matches: 4. This CDR3 spans 16 amino acids.